Listed below are T cell receptor beta chains from one sample, sequenced in a study of T cells in Graves' hyperthyroidism and ophthalmopathy. TCRdb recomputed calls from the multiplex PCR reads with MiXCR, one row per CDR3 protein. In the table there are approximately 330,000 distinct CDR3 sequences, roughly a fifth of which are singletons. The specimen sequenced was blood. Receptor source: a woman between 50 and 59 years old with Graves' hyperthyroidism. CDR3s include the opening cysteine and the closing phenylalanine or tryptophan.

j_gene,len,v_gene,CDR3aa
TRBJ1-1,13,TRBV30,CAWSRRGNTEAFF
TRBJ1-2,13,TRBV20-1,CSAKGRLDYGYTF
TRBJ1-5,14,TRBV27,CASRSRQINQPQHF
TRBJ2-3,14,TRBV11-3,CASSSRQGENTQYF
TRBJ2-6,15,TRBV5-1,CASSLRVDGANVLTF
TRBJ2-5,14,TRBV28,CASSLPGGVETQYF
TRBJ2-7,15,TRBV20-1,CSATSPGTGNNEQYF
TRBJ1-5,17,TRBV6-5,CASSYPKDRGQNQPQHF
TRBJ1-5,15,TRBV18,CASSPQMGVNQPQHF
TRBJ1-5,13,TRBV30,CAWSVGSRQPQHF
TRBJ2-3,14,TRBV19,CASSTGQRTDTQYF
TRBJ2-7,13,TRBV27,CASRTSGRARQYF
TRBJ2-3,13,TRBV18,CASSPGAGDTQYF
TRBJ2-1,15,TRBV5-1,CASSLGGGKGNEQFF
TRBJ2-1,14,TRBV20-1,CSVFPGTTGGEQFF
TRBJ2-1,11,TRBV20-1,CSGQGGNEQFF
TRBJ1-4,18,TRBV4-1,CASSHKVQGAVANEKLFF
TRBJ1-5,14,TRBV19,CASSTTGTNQPQHF
TRBJ2-3,14,TRBV6-1,CASSQRQGPSTQYF
TRBJ2-7,16,TRBV20-1,CSARISWTSGSYEQYF
TRBJ1-2,13,TRBV27,CASRPQNSYGYTF
TRBJ1-1,16,TRBV18,CASSPPTSALNTEAFF
TRBJ2-7,14,TRBV5-1,CASSLGREYHEQYF
TRBJ1-2,15,TRBV5-1,CASSLERGVGYGYTF
TRBJ2-5,15,TRBV5-1,CASSLAGQDQETQYF
TRBJ2-7,10,TRBV11-2,CASSSEEQYF
TRBJ1-6,12,TRBV6-4,CASSDWGGSLHF
TRBJ2-5,13,TRBV7-9,CASRPLSIETQYF
TRBJ2-7,16,TRBV27,CASSSNWGQGAYEQYF
TRBJ2-3,16,TRBV12-3/TRBV12-4,CASQDILTGGMDTQYF
TRBJ1-3,16,TRBV6-5,CASSYSGAGTGNTIYF
TRBJ1-3,17,TRBV15,CATSLRRQGASGNTIYF
TRBJ2-2,16,TRBV19,CASSIGTGANTGELFF
TRBJ2-7,13,TRBV11-2,CASSLIGRDEQYF
TRBJ2-7,14,TRBV18,CASSHSGQGDEQYF
TRBJ2-7,14,TRBV10-1,CASSERGAVSEQYF